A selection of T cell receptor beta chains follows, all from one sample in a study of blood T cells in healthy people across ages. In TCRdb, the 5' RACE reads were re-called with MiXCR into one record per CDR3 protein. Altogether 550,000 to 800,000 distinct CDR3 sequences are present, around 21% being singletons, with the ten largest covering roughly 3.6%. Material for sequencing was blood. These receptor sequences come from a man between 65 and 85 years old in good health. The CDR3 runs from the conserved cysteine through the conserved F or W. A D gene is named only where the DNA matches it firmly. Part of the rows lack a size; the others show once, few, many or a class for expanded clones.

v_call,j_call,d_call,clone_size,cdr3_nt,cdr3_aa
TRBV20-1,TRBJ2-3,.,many,TGCAGTGCTAGCGGCCTGGACTTAGGGTTCAATACGCAGTATTTT,CSASGLDLGFNTQYF
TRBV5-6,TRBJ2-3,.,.,TGTGCCAGCAGCTTGGGGAAGAGTAGTGGCACAGATACGCAGTATTTT,CASSLGKSSGTDTQYF
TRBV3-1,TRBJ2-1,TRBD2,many,TGTGCCAGCAGCCGGCTAGCGGGAGGCCTCAATGAGCAGTTCTTC,CASSRLAGGLNEQFF
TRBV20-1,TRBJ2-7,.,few,TGCAGTGCTAGAGATTGGCAGGGATCCCACGAGCAGTACTTC,CSARDWQGSHEQYF
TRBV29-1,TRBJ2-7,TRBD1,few,TGCAGCGTTAGATTTCCACAGGGGGTAGTCTTCGACGAGCAGTACTTC,CSVRFPQGVVFDEQYF
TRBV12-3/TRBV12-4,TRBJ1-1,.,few,TGTGCCAGCAGTCAGACAGGCGCTTGGACTGAAGCTTTCTTT,CASSQTGAWTEAFF
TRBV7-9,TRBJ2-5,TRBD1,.,TGTGCCAGCAGCTTATCCCAGGGGGCGGGGATGGAGCACTACTTC,CASSLSQGAGMEHYF
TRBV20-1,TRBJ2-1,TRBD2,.,TGCAGTGCTAGCCCACTGGGCGGGAGGAACCGGAATGAGCAGTTCTTC,CSASPLGGRNRNEQFF
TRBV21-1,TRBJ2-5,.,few,TGTGCCAGCCTAGACTTAGCGGGCCCCTACCAAGAGACCCAGTACTTC,CASLDLAGPYQETQYF
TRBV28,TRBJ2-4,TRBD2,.,TGTGCCAGCAGGCCTCCGGGACTAGCGGGCAAGAGCCCGTACTTC,CASRPPGLAGKSPYF
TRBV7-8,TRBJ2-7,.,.,TGTGCCAGCAGCTTAGACTCAGGCGGGGTAAGAGCCTACGAGCAGTACTTC,CASSLDSGGVRAYEQYF
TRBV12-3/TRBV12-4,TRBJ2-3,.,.,TGTGCCAGCAGTTTACGGTGGGGGGGCACAGATACGCAGTATTTT,CASSLRWGGTDTQYF
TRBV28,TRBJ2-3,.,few,TGTGCCAGCGTAACAAGGGCCTCAGGCCGAGATACGCAGTATTTT,CASVTRASGRDTQYF
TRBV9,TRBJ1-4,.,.,TGTGCCAGCAGCGTTGGCAGGGAGGGAGAAAAACTGTTTTTT,CASSVGREGEKLFF
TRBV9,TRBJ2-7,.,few,TGTGCCAGCAGCGGGAGAGCAGAGAGCTACGAGCAGTACTTC,CASSGRAESYEQYF
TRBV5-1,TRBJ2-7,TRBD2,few,TGCGCCAGCAGCTTGAAAGCGGGAGCTGACGAGCAGTACTTC,CASSLKAGADEQYF
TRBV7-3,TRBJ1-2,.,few,TGTGCCAGCAGGCGAGCGGTAAATGGGGCAGGATCGCGCAGCGATGGCTACACCTTC,CASRRAVNGAGSRSDGYTF
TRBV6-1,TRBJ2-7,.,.,TGTGCCAGCATCACAGGGCTCGACGAGCAGTACTTC,CASITGLDEQYF
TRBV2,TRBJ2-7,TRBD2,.,TGTGCCAGCAGCGGGACTATCTCCAGTTACGAGCAGTACTTC,CASSGTISSYEQYF
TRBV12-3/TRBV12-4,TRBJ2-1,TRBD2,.,TGTGCCAGCAGCCCAGGGACTAGCGGGAGGCATGAGCAGTTCTTC,CASSPGTSGRHEQFF
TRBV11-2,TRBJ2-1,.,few,TGTGCCAGCAGCTTACTCGTGAGCTCCCACAATGAGCAGTTCTTC,CASSLLVSSHNEQFF
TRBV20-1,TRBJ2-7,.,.,TGCAGCCCCGGGCGGACCACCTACGAGCAGTACTTC,CSPGRTTYEQYF
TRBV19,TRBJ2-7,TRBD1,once,TGTGCCAGTAGTTTCAGGGGGAGTATCGAGCAGTACTTC,CASSFRGSIEQYF
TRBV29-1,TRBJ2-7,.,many,TGCAGCGTTCTCTCAGGGACCTACGAGCAGTACTTC,CSVLSGTYEQYF
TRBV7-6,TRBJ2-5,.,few,TGTGCCAGCAGCTTATTACAGGGGCGGGAGCAGTACTTC,CASSLLQGREQYF
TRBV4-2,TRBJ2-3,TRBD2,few,TGTGCCAGCAGCCAAGGTTACGGGAGGGCCCCTGGCACAGATACGCAGTATTTT,CASSQGYGRAPGTDTQYF
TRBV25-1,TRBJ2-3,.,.,TGTGCCAGCAAGAGGGACATCAGCACAGATACGCAGTATTTT,CASKRDISTDTQYF
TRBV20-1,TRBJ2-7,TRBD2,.,TGCAGTGCCCGAGCGGGAAAGGTCTACGAGCAGTACTTC,CSARAGKVYEQYF
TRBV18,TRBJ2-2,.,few,TGTGCCAGCTCACCACCGAGCGGCCGGGAGCTGTTTTTT,CASSPPSGRELFF
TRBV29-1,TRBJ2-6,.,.,TGCAGCGTTGTGTCCTCTGGGGCCAACGTCCTGACTTTC,CSVVSSGANVLTF
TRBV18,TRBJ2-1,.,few,TGTGCCAGCTCACCGAGTCAGGAGGAGCAGTTCTTC,CASSPSQEEQFF
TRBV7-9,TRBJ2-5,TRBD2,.,TGTGCCAGCAGCTTATGGACTAGCGGGAGAGACCAAGAGACCCAGTACTTC,CASSLWTSGRDQETQYF
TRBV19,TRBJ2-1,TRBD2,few,TGTGCCAGTAGCCAAGGACCCCCTGGGGCTAGCGGGAGCAATGAGCAGTTCTTC,CASSQGPPGASGSNEQFF
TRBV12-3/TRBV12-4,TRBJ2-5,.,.,TGTGCCAGCCATCTCTCGGGCCAGGGGACCCAGTACTTC,CASHLSGQGTQYF
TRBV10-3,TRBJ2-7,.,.,TGTGCCATCAGTGGGTCCAACACAGGTTGGGGTTCCTACGAGCAGTACTTC,CAISGSNTGWGSYEQYF
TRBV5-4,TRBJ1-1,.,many,TGTGCCAGCAGCCCTAGCGGGACTGAAGCTTTCTTT,CASSPSGTEAFF
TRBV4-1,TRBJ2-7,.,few,TGCGCCAGCAGCACAAGGCCTAGTCTCGAGCAGTACTTC,CASSTRPSLEQYF
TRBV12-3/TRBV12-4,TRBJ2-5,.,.,TGTGCCAGCAGTTTAAAAGGCGGGTCCTACAATGAGCAGTACTTC,CASSLKGGSYNEQYF
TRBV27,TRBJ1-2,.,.,TGTGCCAGCACCTCTCCAGCGGCAGGGAGCTATGGCTACACCTTC,CASTSPAAGSYGYTF
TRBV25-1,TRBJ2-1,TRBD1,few,TGTGCCAGCAGTGAATCCTCCGGGACAGGGGGCAACAATGAGCAGTTCTTC,CASSESSGTGGNNEQFF
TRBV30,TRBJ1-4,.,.,TGTGCCTGGAGTTCCCAGGTTGAAAAACTGTTTTTT,CAWSSQVEKLFF
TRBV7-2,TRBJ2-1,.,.,TGTGCCAGCAGTATTAGTACGGGGATCATGTTCTTC,CASSISTGIMFF
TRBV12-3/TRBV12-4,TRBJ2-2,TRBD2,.,TGTGCCAGCAGAAAGTGGGAGGGTTCATTATCCGGGGAGCTGTTTTTT,CASRKWEGSLSGELFF
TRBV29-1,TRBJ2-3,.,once,TGCAGCGTTGAGGGTCGGGAAGGAGATACGCAGTATTTT,CSVEGREGDTQYF
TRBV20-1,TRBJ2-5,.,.,TGCAGTGCTAGAGGGGGTATGGAGACCCAGTACTTC,CSARGGMETQYF
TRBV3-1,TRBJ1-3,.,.,TGTGCCAGCACCTTCGCAGGGGCGGACACCATATATTTT,CASTFAGADTIYF
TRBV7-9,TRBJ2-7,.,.,TGTGCCAGCAGCCCCGACTCCAGGGGGGACGAGCAGTACTTC,CASSPDSRGDEQYF
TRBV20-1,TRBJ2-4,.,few,TGCAGTGCCATACGGGGCGTCGGGACCAAAAACATTCAGTACTTC,CSAIRGVGTKNIQYF
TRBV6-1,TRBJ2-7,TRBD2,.,TGTGCCAGCAGTACGGGACTAGCGGGGCCCTCCTACGAGCAGTACTTC,CASSTGLAGPSYEQYF
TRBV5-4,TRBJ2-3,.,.,TGTGCCAGCAGCTTGGCCGGGGTGAGAAGCACAGATACGCAGTATTTT,CASSLAGVRSTDTQYF